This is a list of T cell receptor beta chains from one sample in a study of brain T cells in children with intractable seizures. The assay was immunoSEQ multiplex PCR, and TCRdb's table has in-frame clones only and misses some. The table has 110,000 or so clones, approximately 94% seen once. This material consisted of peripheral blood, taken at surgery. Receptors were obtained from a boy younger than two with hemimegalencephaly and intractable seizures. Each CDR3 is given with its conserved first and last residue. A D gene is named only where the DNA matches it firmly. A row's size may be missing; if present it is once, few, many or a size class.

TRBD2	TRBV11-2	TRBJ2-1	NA	TGTGCCAGCAGCTTAAGCCTAGCGGGAGGGAGTGTCTACAATGAGCAGTTCTTC	CASSLSLAGGSVYNEQFF
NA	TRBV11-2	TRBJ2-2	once	TGTGCCAGCAGCTTAGTCAGTCTCTTGCCCAACACCGGGGAGCTGTTTTTT	CASSLVSLLPNTGELFF
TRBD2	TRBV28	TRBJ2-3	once	TGTGCCAGCAGCCAACTCAGCCGGGGAATAATAGCGGGAGTCGATACGCAGTATTTT	CASSQLSRGIIAGVDTQYF
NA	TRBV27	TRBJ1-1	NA	TGTGCCAGCAGTTTATTAGGGGTCCCCGGAACTGAAGCTTTCTTT	CASSLLGVPGTEAFF
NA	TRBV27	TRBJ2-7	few	TGTGCCAGCGCATTCTTACCCTACGAGCAGTACTTC	CASAFLPYEQYF
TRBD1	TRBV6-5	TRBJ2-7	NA	TGTGCCAGCAGTTACTCGAGGGACAGTAGCTCCTACGAGCAGTACTTC	CASSYSRDSSSYEQYF
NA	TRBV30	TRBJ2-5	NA	TGTGCCTGGAGTGTAGGCTCTCCTACCCACAGGGAGACCCAGTACTTC	CAWSVGSPTHRETQYF
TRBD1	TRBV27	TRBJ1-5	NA	TGTGCCAGCAGTTTATACAGGGGAGGAGGCAGGCGCCCCCATCAGCCCCAGCATTTT	CASSLYRGGGRRPHQPQHF
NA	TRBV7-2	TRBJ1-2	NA	TGTGCCAGCAGCGTCGGGACTCCTTGGTCGAGCGGCTACACCTTC	CASSVGTPWSSGYTF
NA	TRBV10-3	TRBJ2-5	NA	TGTGCCATCAGGGACCAAGAGACCCAGTACTTC	CAIRDQETQYF
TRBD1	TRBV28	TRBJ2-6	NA	TGTGCCAGCAGTAAGGCGGACAGGATAATCCTATACCTCTCTGGGGCCAACGTCCTGACTTTC	CASSKADRIILYLSGANVLTF